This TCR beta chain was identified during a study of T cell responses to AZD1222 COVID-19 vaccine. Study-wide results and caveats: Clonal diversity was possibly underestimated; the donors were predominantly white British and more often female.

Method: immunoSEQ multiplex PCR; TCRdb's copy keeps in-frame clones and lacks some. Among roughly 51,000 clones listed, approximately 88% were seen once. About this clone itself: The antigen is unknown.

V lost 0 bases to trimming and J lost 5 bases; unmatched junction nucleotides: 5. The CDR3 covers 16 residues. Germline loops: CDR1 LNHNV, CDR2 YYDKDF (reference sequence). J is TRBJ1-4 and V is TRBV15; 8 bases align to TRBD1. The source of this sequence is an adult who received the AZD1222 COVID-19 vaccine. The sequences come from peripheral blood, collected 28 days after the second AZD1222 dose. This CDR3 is CATSRDRQGANEKLFF. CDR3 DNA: TGTGCCACCAGCAGAGATAGGCAGGGGGCGAATGAAAAACTGTTTTTT.